This TCR beta chain was found in a study of blood T cell repertoires in COVID-19. Germline V gene data show CDR1 as SQVTM and CDR2 as ANQGSEA. V was shortened by 7 bases and J by 1 base, with 13 bases between the two germline ends. The CDR3 contains 13 residues. The data were produced by immunoSEQ multiplex PCR, yet TCRdb's version contains in-frame clones alone and is incomplete. The profile shows roughly 150,000 clones, 80% to 90% of them singletons. Source material: peripheral blood. This clonotype was sampled from a woman between 65 and 79 years old with acute or convalescent COVID-19. The chain couples TRBV29-1 to TRBJ1-1, with D tentatively TRBD1 (5 bases). This CDR3 reads CSADQGSNTEAFF. In DNA form, the CDR3 reads TGCAGCGCCGACCAGGGCTCGAACACTGAAGCTTTCTTT. The full variable domain, its missing parts supplied by reference TRBV29-1 and TRBJ1-1, is SAVISQKPSRDICQRGTSLTIQCQVDSQVTMMFWYRQQPGQSLTLIATANQGSEATYESGFVIDKFPISRPNLTFSTLTVSNMSPEDSSIYLCSADQGSNTEAFFGQGTRLTVV.